Listed below are T cell receptor beta chains from one sample, sequenced in a study of CD8 T cells in Susac syndrome. TCRdb redid the calling of the immunoSEQ multiplex PCR reads with MiXCR, one entry per CDR3 protein. The data contain some 180,000 distinct CDR3 sequences, about 95% of them singletons. Sample: CD4+ T cells from PBMCs. The receptors were sampled from a human donor in good health. Both conserved end residues are part of each CDR3. A D gene is named only where the DNA matches it firmly. Rows may omit the clone size; those that give it use once, few, many or a size class.

d_call: -
j_call: TRBJ1-1
v_call: TRBV4-3
clone_size: once
cdr3_nt: TGCGCCAGCAGCTCCCAAGGGGGGAGCACTGAAGCTTTCTTT
cdr3_aa: CASSSQGGSTEAFF

d_call: TRBD1
j_call: TRBJ2-5
v_call: TRBV20-1
clone_size: -
cdr3_nt: TGCAGTGCTAGAAACTTGCAGACAGGGTGGCAAGAGACCCAGTACTTC
cdr3_aa: CSARNLQTGWQETQYF

d_call: -
j_call: TRBJ1-2
v_call: TRBV29-1
clone_size: -
cdr3_nt: TGCAGCGTAACGCCCGGGACCAAGAACTATGGCTACACCTTC
cdr3_aa: CSVTPGTKNYGYTF

d_call: -
j_call: TRBJ2-1
v_call: TRBV20-1
clone_size: -
cdr3_nt: TGCAGTGCTAGCAGATACGATGAGCAGTTCTTC
cdr3_aa: CSASRYDEQFF

d_call: TRBD2
j_call: TRBJ2-1
v_call: TRBV9
clone_size: once
cdr3_nt: TGTGCCAGCAGCCCGTCCGCGGCTAGCGGGACCAATGAGCAGTTCTTC
cdr3_aa: CASSPSAASGTNEQFF

d_call: TRBD2
j_call: TRBJ2-7
v_call: TRBV25-1
clone_size: -
cdr3_nt: TGTGCCAGCAGTGTGCGGGAGGGCCACGAGCAGTACTTC
cdr3_aa: CASSVREGHEQYF

d_call: -
j_call: TRBJ2-1
v_call: TRBV2
clone_size: -
cdr3_nt: TGTGCCAGCAGTGGTACTAATGAGCAGTTCTTC
cdr3_aa: CASSGTNEQFF

d_call: -
j_call: TRBJ2-7
v_call: TRBV20-1
clone_size: -
cdr3_nt: TGCAGTGCTTCCGCCCGCTCCTACGAGCAGTACTTC
cdr3_aa: CSASARSYEQYF

d_call: -
j_call: TRBJ2-3
v_call: TRBV29-1
clone_size: -
cdr3_nt: TGCAGCGTTGAACCAGGGCTATCCCCAGATACGCAGTATTTT
cdr3_aa: CSVEPGLSPDTQYF

d_call: TRBD2
j_call: TRBJ2-2
v_call: TRBV6-1
clone_size: once
cdr3_nt: TGTGCCAGCAGTCCGGGACTAGCGGGGTATGACACCGGGGAGCTGTTTTTT
cdr3_aa: CASSPGLAGYDTGELFF

d_call: -
j_call: TRBJ2-1
v_call: TRBV5-1
clone_size: once
cdr3_nt: TGCGCCAGCAGCTTGACCCCAGACAATGAGCAGTTCTTC
cdr3_aa: CASSLTPDNEQFF

d_call: -
j_call: TRBJ2-7
v_call: TRBV29-1
clone_size: -
cdr3_nt: TGCAGCGTTGAAGAGGGTCGCGAGCAGTACTTC
cdr3_aa: CSVEEGREQYF

d_call: -
j_call: TRBJ2-5
v_call: TRBV6-2/TRBV6-3
clone_size: -
cdr3_nt: TGTGCCAGCAGTTCCAGGGTTCGAGAGACCCAGTACTTC
cdr3_aa: CASSSRVRETQYF

d_call: -
j_call: TRBJ2-3
v_call: TRBV30
clone_size: -
cdr3_nt: TGTGCCTGGAGTGCTGCCCCAGAGGTCACAGATACGCAGTATTTT
cdr3_aa: CAWSAAPEVTDTQYF

d_call: -
j_call: TRBJ2-7
v_call: TRBV20-1
clone_size: -
cdr3_nt: TGCAGTGCTAGCAGCGGAATACCCTCCTACGAGCAGTACTTC
cdr3_aa: CSASSGIPSYEQYF

d_call: -
j_call: TRBJ1-4
v_call: TRBV29-1
clone_size: once
cdr3_nt: TGCAGCGGCTCCAGGGGTGAAAAACTGTTTTTT
cdr3_aa: CSGSRGEKLFF

d_call: TRBD2
j_call: TRBJ2-5
v_call: TRBV29-1
clone_size: once
cdr3_nt: TGCAGCGCCAGAACGTCTGGCGGGAGTAGCAAGACCCAGTACTTC
cdr3_aa: CSARTSGGSSKTQYF

d_call: TRBD2
j_call: TRBJ2-7
v_call: TRBV14
clone_size: -
cdr3_nt: TGTGCCAGCAGCCAAGAAAAGCGGGATTCCTACGAGCAGTACTTC
cdr3_aa: CASSQEKRDSYEQYF

d_call: TRBD2
j_call: TRBJ2-1
v_call: TRBV28
clone_size: -
cdr3_nt: TGTGCCAGCAGAGCGCTCAGCGGGAGCTCCTACAATGAGCAGTTCTTC
cdr3_aa: CASRALSGSSYNEQFF

d_call: TRBD1
j_call: TRBJ2-1
v_call: TRBV29-1
clone_size: -
cdr3_nt: TGCAGCGTAGCAACAGGGGCTGAGCAGTTCTTC
cdr3_aa: CSVATGAEQFF

d_call: -
j_call: TRBJ2-3
v_call: TRBV12-3/TRBV12-4
clone_size: -
cdr3_nt: TGTGCCAGCAGTAATGGCTACCCCACAGATACGCAGTATTTT
cdr3_aa: CASSNGYPTDTQYF

d_call: -
j_call: TRBJ2-7
v_call: TRBV29-1
clone_size: -
cdr3_nt: TGCAGCGTTGCCGACGGCGGCTACGAGCAGTACTTC
cdr3_aa: CSVADGGYEQYF

d_call: -
j_call: TRBJ2-1
v_call: TRBV27
clone_size: -
cdr3_nt: TGTGCCAGCAGTTTACTAGGTAGCGGATACAATGAGCAGTTCTTC
cdr3_aa: CASSLLGSGYNEQFF

d_call: -
j_call: TRBJ1-1
v_call: TRBV20-1
clone_size: -
cdr3_nt: TGCAGTGCTAGAGATTTCCGGGAGGGATCTGAAGCTTTCTTT
cdr3_aa: CSARDFREGSEAFF

d_call: TRBD1
j_call: TRBJ2-7
v_call: TRBV6-2/TRBV6-3
clone_size: -
cdr3_nt: TGTGCCAGCAGTATGGGACAGGCTGAAGTGGAGCAGTACTTC
cdr3_aa: CASSMGQAEVEQYF

d_call: -
j_call: TRBJ2-1
v_call: TRBV11-1
clone_size: -
cdr3_nt: TGTGCCAGCAGCTTAGGGGGTAGCGTCGGGCTACATGAGCAGTTCTTC
cdr3_aa: CASSLGGSVGLHEQFF

d_call: -
j_call: TRBJ2-7
v_call: TRBV5-6
clone_size: -
cdr3_nt: TGTGCCAGCAGCGGTGGCGCCCAGGGGTTCCACGAGCAGTACTTC
cdr3_aa: CASSGGAQGFHEQYF

d_call: -
j_call: TRBJ2-2
v_call: TRBV3-1
clone_size: -
cdr3_nt: TGTGCCAGCAGCAACAGAGGAAACACCGGGGAGCTGTTTTTT
cdr3_aa: CASSNRGNTGELFF

d_call: TRBD2
j_call: TRBJ2-3
v_call: TRBV30
clone_size: -
cdr3_nt: TGTGCCTGGAGTGAATGGACTAGTAGTACAGATACGCAGTATTTT
cdr3_aa: CAWSEWTSSTDTQYF

d_call: TRBD1
j_call: TRBJ1-1
v_call: TRBV6-5
clone_size: -
cdr3_nt: TGTGCCAGCAGTTACTGGACAGGGTTGAACACTGAAGCTTTCTTT
cdr3_aa: CASSYWTGLNTEAFF

d_call: -
j_call: TRBJ2-1
v_call: TRBV7-2
clone_size: -
cdr3_nt: TGTGCCAGCAGTATGGGGTTCAATGAGCAGTTCTTC
cdr3_aa: CASSMGFNEQFF

d_call: -
j_call: TRBJ2-1
v_call: TRBV28
clone_size: -
cdr3_nt: TGTGCCACCCTTTCAAAAATGTATATCCGCGACAATGAGCAGTTCTTC
cdr3_aa: CATLSKMYIRDNEQFF

d_call: -
j_call: TRBJ2-1
v_call: TRBV20-1
clone_size: -
cdr3_nt: TGCAGTGCTAGTCTCAGGGGCAATGAGCAGTTCTTC
cdr3_aa: CSASLRGNEQFF

d_call: TRBD1
j_call: TRBJ2-2
v_call: TRBV6-5
clone_size: -
cdr3_nt: TGTGCCAGCACTGGGACAGGGGACACCGGGGAGCTGTTTTTT
cdr3_aa: CASTGTGDTGELFF

d_call: -
j_call: TRBJ2-5
v_call: TRBV4-1
clone_size: -
cdr3_nt: TGCGCCAGCAGCCAAACGCTAGGAGAGACCCAGTACTTC
cdr3_aa: CASSQTLGETQYF

d_call: TRBD2
j_call: TRBJ2-7
v_call: TRBV11-2
clone_size: -
cdr3_nt: TGTGCCAGCAGCCGCGATAGCGGGAATGGCTACGAGCAGTACTTC
cdr3_aa: CASSRDSGNGYEQYF

d_call: -
j_call: TRBJ2-5
v_call: TRBV20-1
clone_size: -
cdr3_nt: TGCAGTGCTATGACAGGGGAGGGGGAGACCCAGTACTTC
cdr3_aa: CSAMTGEGETQYF

d_call: -
j_call: TRBJ2-7
v_call: TRBV20-1
clone_size: once
cdr3_nt: TGCAGTGCTCTTTCCATACAACTGGGAGAGCAGTACTTC
cdr3_aa: CSALSIQLGEQYF

d_call: -
j_call: TRBJ1-4
v_call: TRBV12-3/TRBV12-4
clone_size: -
cdr3_nt: TGTGCCAGCAGTTATCAGGGAACTAATGAAAAACTGTTTTTT
cdr3_aa: CASSYQGTNEKLFF

d_call: TRBD1
j_call: TRBJ2-7
v_call: TRBV30
clone_size: -
cdr3_nt: TGTGCCTGGACCCAAGACAGGGGACCCTACGAGCAGTACTTC
cdr3_aa: CAWTQDRGPYEQYF

d_call: TRBD1
j_call: TRBJ2-4
v_call: TRBV5-6
clone_size: -
cdr3_nt: TGTGCCAGCAGCTGGGTGACAGGGGAAGTCGGCAAAAACATTCAGTACTTC
cdr3_aa: CASSWVTGEVGKNIQYF

d_call: TRBD1
j_call: TRBJ1-5
v_call: TRBV12-3/TRBV12-4
clone_size: -
cdr3_nt: TGTGCCAGCAGCCTAGGGGGCAGGATAGGGAATCAGCCCCAGCATTTT
cdr3_aa: CASSLGGRIGNQPQHF

d_call: -
j_call: TRBJ1-1
v_call: TRBV20-1
clone_size: -
cdr3_nt: TGCAGTGCGTACGGACAGTTTATGAACACTGAAGCTTTCTTT
cdr3_aa: CSAYGQFMNTEAFF